A selection of T cell receptor beta chains follows, all from one sample in a study of T cell changes during pregnancy in multiple sclerosis. Sequencing used immunoSEQ multiplex PCR; TCRdb keeps in-frame clones, though not all of them. The sample lists 50,000 to 65,000 clones; less than 90% were seen once. The sequences come from CD4+ T cells from peripheral blood mononuclear cells, collected in the third trimester of pregnancy. The receptors here all came from a female donor with multiple sclerosis, enrolled in a pregnancy study. CDR3s include the opening cysteine and the closing phenylalanine or tryptophan. Each record gives: CDR3 protein, CDR3 DNA, clone size, J gene, V gene, D gene. A D gene is named only where the DNA matches it firmly. A clone size is listed for some rows: how often the clone was seen (once, few, many), or a class if it is expanded.

CASSGDIGQETQYF TGTGCCAGCAGCGGGGACATCGGACAAGAGACCCAGTACTTC NA TRBJ2-5 TRBV11-3 NA
CASIKGGNGYTF TGTGCCAGCATTAAAGGGGGCAATGGCTACACCTTC NA TRBJ1-2 TRBV28 TRBD1
CASSVGGGGSYNEQFF TGTGCCAGCAGCGTAGGAGGGGGGGGCTCCTACAATGAGCAGTTCTTC NA TRBJ2-1 TRBV9 NA
CASSRTVNTEAFF TGTGCCAGCAGCAGAACGGTGAACACTGAAGCTTTCTTT once TRBJ1-1 TRBV7-9 NA
CASSPGGEGYTF TGTGCCAGCAGCCCGGGGGGCGAGGGCTACACCTTC NA TRBJ1-2 TRBV7-8 NA
CASSVVSGGREKLFF TGTGCCAGCAGTGTGGTATCAGGGGGCCGTGAAAAACTGTTTTTT once TRBJ1-4 TRBV2 TRBD1
CASSEGGLGSSYEQYF TGTGCCAGCAGTGAAGGGGGACTAGGGAGCTCCTACGAGCAGTACTTC NA TRBJ2-7 TRBV6-1 TRBD2
CASSFKGGLSNQPQHF TGTGCCAGCAGCTTTAAGGGAGGCCTTAGCAATCAGCCCCAGCATTTT NA TRBJ1-5 TRBV7-2 NA
CASGGQGTGELFF TGTGCCAGCGGGGGACAGGGGACCGGGGAGCTGTTTTTT NA TRBJ2-2 TRBV2 TRBD1
CASSLETVTEAFF TGTGCCAGCAGCTTAGAGACAGTAACTGAAGCTTTCTTT NA TRBJ1-1 TRBV7-2 NA
CASSQGLAGVNEQFF TGTGCCAGCAGCCAGGGACTAGCGGGAGTAAATGAGCAGTTCTTC NA TRBJ2-1 TRBV11-3 TRBD2
CASSSGQNTEAFF TGTGCCAGCAGTTCAGGACAGAACACTGAAGCTTTCTTT NA TRBJ1-1 TRBV7-8 NA
CASSRSGTGTYEQYF TGTGCCAGCTCACGTTCCGGGACAGGGACCTACGAGCAGTACTTC NA TRBJ2-7 TRBV18 TRBD1
CASSISSGRGPLNEQFF TGTGCCAGTAGTATAAGTAGCGGGAGGGGACCCCTCAATGAGCAGTTCTTC NA TRBJ2-1 TRBV19 TRBD2
CATSRYPGQGYEQFF TGTGCCACCAGCAGATACCCGGGACAGGGGTATGAGCAGTTCTTC NA TRBJ2-1 TRBV15 TRBD1
CASSLGSAGGGFSYEQYF TGTGCCAGCAGCTTAGGATCAGCGGGAGGCGGTTTTTCCTACGAGCAGTACTTC NA TRBJ2-7 TRBV11-3 TRBD2
CASSLTLGPSGSPLHF TGCGCCAGCAGCTTGACCTTGGGGCCCTCTGGTTCACCCCTCCACTTT NA TRBJ1-6 TRBV5-1 NA
CASSIRTGEYEQYF TGTGCCAGCAGCATACGGACAGGAGAATACGAGCAGTACTTC NA TRBJ2-7 TRBV11-3 TRBD1
CASSKVRDREYQPQHF TGTGCCAGCAGCAAAGTGAGAGACAGGGAATATCAGCCCCAGCATTTT NA TRBJ1-5 TRBV21-1 NA
CASSLHVDRGVGYTF TGTGCCAGCAGCCTACATGTGGACAGGGGTGTCGGCTACACCTTC NA TRBJ1-2 TRBV7-2 TRBD1
CASSEQRTGETQYF TGTGCCAGCAGCGAACAAAGAACCGGGGAGACCCAGTACTTC NA TRBJ2-5 TRBV7-9 NA
CASRLAGGQGTQYF TGTGCCAGTAGACTAGCGGGAGGGCAGGGTACGCAGTATTTT NA TRBJ2-3 TRBV19 TRBD2